Following are 6 T cell receptor beta chains from one sample sequenced in a study of blood T cell repertoires in COVID-19. Sequencing was performed with immunoSEQ multiplex PCR; in TCRdb, only in-frame clones are kept and a portion is missing. The profile shows some 530,000 clones, 80% to 90% of them singletons. The sequenced sample consisted of PBMCs or T cells enriched from blood (not recorded which). These receptors were obtained from a woman aged 60-75 years who had recovered from COVID-19.

The J gene is TRBJ2-1, the V gene TRBV23-1; 12 nucleotides agree with TRBD1. TRBV23-1 is an ORF, with its function uncertain. The CDR3 is 14 residues long. Trimming removed 6 bases from V and 9 bases from J; junction bases left unmatched: 6. The CDR3 DNA reads as TGCGCCAGCAGACCGGGACAGGGGGCAAGTGAGCAGTTCTTC. This sequence encodes CASRPGQGASEQFF.

The chain couples TRBV12-2 to TRBJ2-1; the table assigns TRBD1, which was not confirmed against the DNA. TRBV12-2 is termed a pseudogene. The CDR3 runs to 11 residues. The CDR3 loop is CAIEGDNEQFF. The DNA of the CDR3 is TGTGCAATAGAGGGGGACAATGAGCAGTTCTTC.

This clone was seen just once. The genes are TRBV9 and TRBJ2-4; D ambiguous. CDR1 is SGDLS and CDR2 is YYNGEE in the germline V gene. The CDR3 sequence is 17 residues long. The V gene lost 4 bases and the J gene lost 0 bases, with 17 bases spanning the gap. The CDR3 protein is CASSPSGSLLAKNIQYF. The CDR3, as DNA: TGTGCCAGCAGCCCTAGTGGCAGTCTATTAGCCAAAAACATTCAGTACTTC.

This rearrangement joins TRBV30 to TRBJ2-2; D perhaps matches TRBD1 (5 bases). The CDR3 totals 17 residues. Germline V gene data show CDR1 as GTSNPN and CDR2 as SVGIG (reference sequence). V was cut by 2 bases and J by 5 bases, with 21 bases left in between. The CDR3 sequence: CAWSKVGREVSTGELFF. CDR3 DNA: TGTGCCTGGAGTAAGGTCGGCAGGGAAGTATCGACCGGGGAGCTGTTTTTT. The entire variable domain, with the rest obtained from reference TRBV30 and TRBJ2-2, is as follows: SQTIHQWPATLVQPVGSPLSLECTVEGTSNPNLYWYRQAAGRGLQLLFYSVGIGQISSEVPQNLSASRPQDRQFILSSKKLLLSDSGFYLCAWSKVGREVSTGELFFGEGSRLTVL.

This chain links TRBV24-1 with TRBJ1-4; possibly TRBD1 for D (5 bases). CDR1 KGHDR and CDR2 SFDVKD come from the germline V gene. The ends were cut back, 4 bases at V and 2 bases at J, with 7 bases in the middle. The CDR3 covers 14 residues. The CDR3 coding sequence is TGTGCCACCAGTGAAGGGGCGACTAATGAAAAACTGTTTTTT. It codes for CATSEGATNEKLFF.

The J gene is TRBJ1-4, the V gene TRBV4-2; perhaps TRBD1 as D (5 bases). Germline CDR1 reads LGHNA; CDR2 reads YNFKEQ. The CDR3 has 15 amino acids. With 1 base removed from V and 8 bases from J, the gap between germline ends came to 14 bases. CDR3 sequence reads: CASSQVGGGKEKLFF. The CDR3 DNA sequence: TGTGCCAGCAGCCAAGTCGGCGGGGGGAAGGAAAAACTGTTTTTT.